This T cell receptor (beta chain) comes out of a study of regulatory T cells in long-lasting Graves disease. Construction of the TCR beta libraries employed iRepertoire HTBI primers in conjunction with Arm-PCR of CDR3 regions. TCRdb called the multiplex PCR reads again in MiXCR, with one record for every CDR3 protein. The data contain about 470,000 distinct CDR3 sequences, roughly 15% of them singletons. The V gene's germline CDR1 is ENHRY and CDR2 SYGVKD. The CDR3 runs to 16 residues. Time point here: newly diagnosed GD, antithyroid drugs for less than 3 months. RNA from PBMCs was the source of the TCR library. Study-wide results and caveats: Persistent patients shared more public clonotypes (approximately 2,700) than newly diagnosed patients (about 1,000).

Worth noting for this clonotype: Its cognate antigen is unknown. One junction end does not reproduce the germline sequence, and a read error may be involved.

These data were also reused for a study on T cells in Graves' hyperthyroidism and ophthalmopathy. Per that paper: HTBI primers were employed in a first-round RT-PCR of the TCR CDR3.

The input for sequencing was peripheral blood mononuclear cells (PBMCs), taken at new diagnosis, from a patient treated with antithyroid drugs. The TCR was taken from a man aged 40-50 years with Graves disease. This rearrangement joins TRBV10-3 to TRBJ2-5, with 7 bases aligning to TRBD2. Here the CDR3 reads CATSGSPSSGGETQYF. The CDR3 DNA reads TGTGCCACCAGTGGATCCCCTTCTAGCGGCGGAGAGACCCAGTACTTC.